This T cell receptor beta chain was sequenced during a study of long-term antiretroviral therapy in people with HIV. This clone was observed a single time. With survey level as its setting, the immunoSEQ assay was v3.0. TCRdb's copy holds only in-frame clones and misses some; the assay was immunoSEQ multiplex PCR. The sample carries 45,000 or so clones, about 95% recorded once. CDR1 SGHAT and CDR2 FQNNGV come from the germline V gene. CDR3 size: 13 residues. Trimming removed 5 bases from V and 7 bases from J; junction bases left unmatched: 7. The chain uses TRBV11-2 and TRBJ1-2, with TRBD1 matching 7 bases. The material was unsorted PBMCs, obtained approximately 9.1 years after starting antiretroviral therapy. The TCR was taken from a man aged 25 to 45 with HIV. The CDR3 spells CASSIDRVGGYTF. Written as DNA, the CDR3 is TGTGCCAGCAGCATCGACAGGGTTGGTGGCTACACCTTC.